The 25 T cell receptor beta chains in this list originate from one sample, sequenced in a study of blood T cell repertoires in COVID-19. Profiled with immunoSEQ multiplex PCR; TCRdb holds only in-frame clones, not every one. In the table there are some 300,000 clones, 88% of which are singletons. The specimen was peripheral blood. The receptors were sampled from a woman aged 25-40 years who had recovered from COVID-19.

As concerns this clone: This sample also contains other DNA sequences that code for the same CDR3. The rearrangement uses TRBV4-1 and TRBJ1-1, with TRBD1 as a possible D gene (5 bases). Germline CDR1 and CDR2: MGHRA and YSYEKL. The CDR3 sequence is 13 residues long. V shed 0 bases and J shed 5 bases, with 7 bases lying between them. CDR3 nucleotide sequence: TGCGCCAGCAGCCAAGACAGGGATACTGAAGCTTTCTTT. Protein product: CASSQDRDTEAFF.

The chain has TRBV6-2 or TRBV6-3 and TRBJ1-2, with D uncertain. The V end lost 2 bases, the J end lost 4 bases, and 8 bases lay between the germline ends. Germline values: CDR1 MNHEY, CDR2 SVGEGT. The CDR3 totals 13 residues. CDR3 sequence: CASSYEQAYGYTF. For the CDR3, the DNA is TGTGCCAGCAGTTACGAGCAGGCCTATGGCTACACCTTC.

The chain carries TRBV7-8 and TRBJ2-7; 11 bases match TRBD2. With 5 bases clipped from V and 2 bases from J, the junction kept 8 bases outside the gene matches. CDR3 length: 16 residues. Per the germline V gene, CDR1 is SGHVS and CDR2 is FQNEAQ. CDR3 sequence: CASSQLLAGATYEQYF. For the CDR3, the DNA is TGTGCCAGCAGCCAACTACTAGCGGGGGCCACCTACGAGCAGTACTTC.

This clone was recorded only once. The J gene is TRBJ2-5, the V gene TRBV2; 8 bases match TRBD1. Unmatched junction bases numbered 3, after V lost 5 bases and J lost 1 base. The CDR3 spans 14 residues. In germline, CDR1 is SNHLY, CDR2 FYNNEI. The CDR3 protein is CASSSDRVQETQYF. The CDR3 nucleotides are TGTGCCAGCAGTTCGGACAGGGTCCAAGAGACCCAGTACTTC.

The chain combines TRBV19 with TRBJ2-2; 7 bases are a match to TRBD1. This CDR3 has 19 residues. Germline CDR1 LNHDA, CDR2 SQIVND (reference sequence). V lost 6 bases and J lost 0; bases outside the gene matches: 16. Written as DNA, the CDR3 is TGTGCCAGTAGCCTACCATTTTACCTCGGGACAGCGAACACCGGGGAGCTGTTTTTT. Encoded protein: CASSLPFYLGTANTGELFF. Drawing the rest from reference TRBV19 and TRBJ2-2, the complete variable domain is DGGITQSPKYLFRKEGQNVTLSCEQNLNHDAMYWYRQDPGQGLRLIYYSQIVNDFQKGDIAEGYSVSREKKESFPLTVTSAQKNPTAFYLCASSLPFYLGTANTGELFFGEGSRLTVL.

This clone was counted a single time. The J gene is TRBJ1-2, the V gene TRBV7-5. TRBV7-5 is flagged as a pseudogene. This CDR3 is 14 amino acids long. The CDR3 bases are TGTGCCAGAAGCTTAGGGCAGGGAGGGAATGGCTACACCTTC. Amino acid sequence: CARSLGQGGNGYTF.

This clone was seen more than once but under ten times. The chain carries TRBV5-1 and TRBJ1-5; weak D call: TRBD1 (5 bases). There are 14 residues in the CDR3. Germline CDR1 SGHRS, CDR2 YFSETQ. The V gene lost 4 bases and the J gene lost 5 bases, with 13 bases spanning the gap. The CDR3 protein is CASSQAPGDQPQHF. The CDR3 DNA is TGCGCCAGCAGCCAGGCCCCGGGGGATCAGCCCCAGCATTTT.

This clone was seen a handful of times. This rearrangement joins TRBV3-1 (or the pseudogene TRBV3-2) to TRBJ1-6; 7 nucleotides line up with TRBD1. The CDR3 contains 15 residues. Per the germline V gene, CDR1 is LGHDT and CDR2 is YNNKEL (reference sequence). The ends lost 4 bases at V and 3 bases at J; junction bases unmatched: 3. CDR3 nucleotide sequence: TGTGCCAGCAGCCGACAGGGTAGCTATAATTCACCCCTCCACTTT. Translating it yields CASSRQGSYNSPLHF.

This chain links TRBV5-4 with TRBJ2-5; 8 bases fit TRBD2. The CDR3 is made up of 15 amino acids. J lost 3 bases, V lost 5 bases, and 9 bases had no gene match. The V gene's germline CDR1 is SGHNT and CDR2 YYREEE (reference sequence). The CDR3 reads CASSQSGGGKETQYF. CDR3 DNA sequence: TGTGCCAGCAGTCAATCGGGCGGGGGGAAAGAGACCCAGTACTTC.

V gene TRBV5-6 combines with J gene TRBJ1-2, with 10 bases that match TRBD1. This CDR3 is 14 amino acids long. CDR1 is SGHDT, CDR2 YYEEEE, per germline. J lost 8 bases, V lost 3 bases, and 7 bases had no gene match. CDR3 nucleotides: TGTGCCAGCAGCTATCGACAGGGGGCGCAGGGCTACACCTTC. Translated, it gives CASSYRQGAQGYTF.

This clone was seen a single time. The rearrangement uses TRBV4-1 and TRBJ1-1; D is ambiguous. Germline loops: CDR1 MGHRA, CDR2 YSYEKL. Trimming shortened V by 4 bases and J by 6 bases, and 15 bases separated the two germline ends. CDR3 length equals 14 residues. The CDR3 bases are TGCGCCAGCAGCCTGTCGGGGTTGTTGGCTGAAGCTTTCTTT. Translation gives CASSLSGLLAEAFF.

J is TRBJ2-1 and V is TRBV11-1; 10 positions match TRBD2. Looked up from germline, CDR1 is SGHAT and CDR2 is FQDESV (reference sequence). This CDR3 comprises 15 residues. With 5 bases clipped from V and 8 bases from J, the junction kept 9 bases outside the gene matches. CDR3 protein: CASSHRVAGGHEQFF. The DNA for the CDR3 is TGTGCCAGCAGCCATCGGGTAGCGGGGGGTCATGAGCAGTTCTTC.

This clone turned up a few times. The chain employs TRBV27 and TRBJ2-5, with 11 positions matching TRBD1. CDR1 and CDR2 (germline): MNHEY, SMNVEV (reference sequence). CDR3 length: 15 amino acids. J gave up 5 bases and V 6 bases, and 8 bases lay outside the gene matches. The CDR3 DNA reads TGTGCCAGCAGAGTCCCGGGACAGGGGGATGAGACCCAGTACTTC. Its translation is CASRVPGQGDETQYF.

V usage is TRBV27 and J usage is TRBJ1-2; tentative D call: TRBD1 (6 bases). Germline V gives CDR1 MNHEY, CDR2 SMNVEV (reference sequence). V dropped 5 bases and J dropped 7 bases, with 23 bases sitting between them. CDR3 length: 16 amino acids. CDR3 region: CASSPLARSRGAGYTF. The CDR3 DNA reads as TGTGCCAGCAGTCCGCTGGCCCGGTCGCGGGGGGCTGGCTACACCTTC.

CDR3 DNA sequence: TGTGCCAGCAGCCCGAGACTGGCCGACTATAATGAAAAACTGTTTTTT. Translated, it gives CASSPRLADYNEKLFF. This chain uses TRBV5-6 with TRBJ1-4; no clear D. The CDR3 length is 16 residues. V gave up 4 bases and J gave up 4 bases, with 17 bases separating them. Germline V lookup: CDR1 SGHDT, CDR2 YYEEEE. Full variable domain (missing parts from reference TRBV5-6 and TRBJ1-4): DAGVTQSPTHLIKTRGQQVTLRCSPKSGHDTVSWYQQALGQGPQFIFQYYEEEERQRGNFPDRFSGHQFPNYSSELNVNALLLGDSALYLCASSPRLADYNEKLFFGSGTQLSVL.

V gene TRBV5-1 combines with J gene TRBJ2-1; no clear D. The germline V gene encodes CDR1 SGHRS and CDR2 YFSETQ. Trimming pared 0 bases from V and 5 bases from J, leaving 9 bases between. This CDR3 has 14 residues. The CDR3 DNA reads as TGCGCCAGCAGCTTGGGGTCAGGAAACAATGAGCAGTTCTTC. Translation gives CASSLGSGNNEQFF.

The V gene is TRBV5-6, the J gene TRBJ2-7; D gene unclear. Germline loops: CDR1 SGHDT, CDR2 YYEEEE. Trimming shortened V by 1 base and J by 3 bases, and 11 bases separated the two germline ends. This CDR3 has 14 amino acids. The CDR3 loop is CASSLSFGHYEQYF. As DNA, the CDR3 is TGTGCCAGCAGCTTGAGTTTCGGTCACTACGAGCAGTACTTC.

The chain is built from TRBV4-1 and TRBJ2-2, with D possibly being TRBD1 (6 bases). V lost 1 base, J lost 2 bases, and 8 bases lay in between. Germline CDR1 MGHRA, CDR2 YSYEKL. The CDR3 is 15 amino acids. The chain's CDR3 is CASSQAGVNTGELFF. As DNA, the CDR3 is TGCGCCAGCAGCCAAGCAGGGGTCAACACCGGGGAGCTGTTTTTT.

The CDR3 coding sequence is TGTGCCAGCAGCCCTACCCCGGGGTTCAGCAAAAACATTCAGTACTTC. Amino acids: CASSPTPGFSKNIQYF. V and J are TRBV5-6 and TRBJ2-4; possible D gene TRBD2, 5 bases. The CDR3 has 16 amino acids. V was pared by 4 bases and J by 3 bases, with 17 bases between. Per the germline V gene, CDR1 is SGHDT and CDR2 is YYEEEE.

V is TRBV27 and J is TRBJ1-2; D remains unclear. V lost 0 bases, J lost 6 bases, and 14 bases lay in between. From germline, CDR1 is MNHEY and CDR2 SMNVEV (reference sequence). The CDR3 is made up of 15 amino acids. CDR3 residues: CASSLSGRRWDGYTF. The CDR3 DNA reads TGTGCCAGCAGTTTATCCGGAAGGCGGTGGGATGGCTACACCTTC.

This clone was counted a few times. The chain has TRBV28 and TRBJ1-2; weak D call: TRBD1 (6 bases). CDR3 size: 14 residues. Germline lookup yields CDR1 MDHEN and CDR2 SYDVKM. Deletions cut 7 bases from V and 7 bases from J, with 19 bases between. DNA for the CDR3: TGTGCCAGCACCGGGCCAGGGGAAAGCTCTGGCTACACCTTC. Protein product: CASTGPGESSGYTF.

The rearrangement uses TRBV14 and TRBJ2-7, with D perhaps TRBD2 (6 bases). Germline CDR1 SGHDN, CDR2 FVKESK. V shed 1 base and J shed 6 bases, with 10 bases lying between them. The CDR3 is 13 residues long. CDR3 sequence (DNA): TGTGCCAGCAGCCAAGTCGGGGGAGGCGAGCAGTACTTC. Translating it yields CASSQVGGGEQYF.

V and J are TRBV7-9 and TRBJ1-1, with TRBD1 identical over 7 bases. Germline V gives CDR1 SEHNR, CDR2 FQNEAQ (reference sequence). This CDR3 region has 16 residues. The ends lost 4 bases at V and 5 bases at J; junction bases unmatched: 13. CDR3 nucleotide sequence: TGTGCCAGCAGCTACGGATACAGGGGCGCGGGGACTGAAGCTTTCTTT. Its translation is CASSYGYRGAGTEAFF.

This clone was recorded once. J is TRBJ1-4 and V is TRBV5-1; TRBD1 is a possible D gene (6 bases). V dropped 1 base and J dropped 8 bases, with 18 bases sitting between them. This CDR3 is 16 amino acids long. Germline CDR1 reads SGHRS; CDR2 reads YFSETQ. The CDR3 sequence: CASSLLPAGAGEKLFF. The CDR3 nucleotides are TGCGCCAGCAGCTTGTTGCCCGCGGGGGCGGGAGAAAAACTGTTTTTT. The full variable domain, completed using reference TRBV5-1 and TRBJ1-4, is KAGVTQTPRYLIKTRGQQVTLSCSPISGHRSVSWYQQTPGQGLQFLFEYFSETQRNKGNFPGRFSGRQFSNSRSEMNVSTLELGDSALYLCASSLLPAGAGEKLFFGSGTQLSVL.

V is TRBV4-3 and J is TRBJ2-7; 9 bases agree with TRBD2. Per germline, CDR1 LGHNA and CDR2 YSLEER. The CDR3 loop spans 16 amino acids. V trimming: 0 bases; J trimming: 6 bases; junction bases outside the gene matches: 9. The CDR3 region is CASSQDGGGVLVEQYF. The CDR3 DNA sequence: TGCGCCAGCAGCCAAGACGGCGGGGGGGTACTAGTCGAGCAGTACTTC.